This section outlines one TCR beta chain sequence together with its context. Profiled with immunoSEQ multiplex PCR; TCRdb holds only in-frame clones, not every one. The sample has tens of thousands of clones, approximately 80% seen once. This record comes from a study of STAT5B mutations in CD4+ large granular lymphocyte leukemia. CDR1 and CDR2 (germline): SGHDN, FVKESK. With 0 bases removed from V and 9 bases from J, the gap between germline ends came to 8 bases. The CDR3 runs to 13 residues. This TCR derives from a human donor in good health. This chain connects TRBV14 to TRBJ2-2; the D gene is possibly TRBD1 (5 bases). The specimen sequenced was CD4+ T cells from blood buffy coats. The CDR3 DNA reads TGTGCCAGCAGCCAAGATCAGGGCTGGGAGCTGTTTTTT. The encoded protein is CASSQDQGWELFF.